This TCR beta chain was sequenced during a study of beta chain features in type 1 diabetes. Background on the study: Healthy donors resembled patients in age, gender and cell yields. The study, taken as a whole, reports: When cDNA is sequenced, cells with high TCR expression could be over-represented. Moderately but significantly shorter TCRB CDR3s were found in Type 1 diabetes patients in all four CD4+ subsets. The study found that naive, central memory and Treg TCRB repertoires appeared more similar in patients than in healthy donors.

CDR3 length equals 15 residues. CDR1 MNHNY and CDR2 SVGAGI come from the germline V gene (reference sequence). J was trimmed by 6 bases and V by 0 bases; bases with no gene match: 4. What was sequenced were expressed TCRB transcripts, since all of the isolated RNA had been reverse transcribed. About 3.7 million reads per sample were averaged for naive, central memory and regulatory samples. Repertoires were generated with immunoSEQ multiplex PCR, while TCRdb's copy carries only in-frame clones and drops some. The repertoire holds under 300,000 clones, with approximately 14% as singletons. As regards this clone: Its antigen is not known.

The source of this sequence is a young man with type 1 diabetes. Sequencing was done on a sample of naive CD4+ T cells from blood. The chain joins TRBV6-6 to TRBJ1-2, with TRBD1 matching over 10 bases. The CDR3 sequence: CASSYSGDRGHGYTF. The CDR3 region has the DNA TGTGCCAGCAGTTACTCGGGGGACAGGGGCCATGGCTACACCTTC.